Below, 14 T cell receptor beta chains from the same sample are listed, as sequenced in a study of cytomegalovirus exposure and HLA in healthy donors (dated by TCRdb to about 2017). The library was made by the immunoSEQ multiplex PCR assay. For the multiplex PCR, a mixture combining 60 forward primers for TCR Vbeta segments and 13 reverse primers for TCR Jbeta segments was used. Sourced from immuneACCESS, this table was stored by TCRdb with only in-frame sequences that have V and J called. A share of the clones is absent; for the studies checked, an unresolved V gene accounts for under half, and the remainder has no known explanation. This sample lists 85,000 to 100,000 clones; over 75% were detected once. The top ten clonotypes cover roughly 7.3% of the sample. Sequenced sample: PBMCs. The receptors shown here come from a man aged 50 to 59 in good health and CMV-seropositive.

This clone appeared a single time. This sequence joins TRBV11-2 and TRBJ1-1; weak D call: TRBD1 (6 bases). CDR1 SGHAT and CDR2 FQNNGV come from the germline V gene. V lost 5 bases and J 3 bases, leaving 13 bases between the germline ends. The CDR3 totals 14 residues. In DNA form, the CDR3 reads TGTGCCAGCAGCGACCAAGGGGGTTACACTGAAGCTTTCTTT. Its translation is CASSDQGGYTEAFF. Drawing the rest from reference TRBV11-2 and TRBJ1-1, the complete variable domain is EAGVAQSPRYKIIEKRQSVAFWCNPISGHATLYWYQQILGQGPKLLIQFQNNGVVDDSQLPKDRFSAERLKGVDSTLKIQPAKLEDSAVYLCASSDQGGYTEAFFGQGTRLTVV.

This chain connects TRBV7-9 to TRBJ1-1; D uncertain. Germline-derived CDR1 and CDR2 are SEHNR and FQNEAQ (reference sequence). The CDR3 has 14 residues. The V and J ends lost 5 bases and 7 bases respectively, with 17 bases between them. In nucleotides, the CDR3 is TGTGCCAGCAGCCCCAACACTCGGTCGGGTGAAGCTTTCTTT. Encoded protein: CASSPNTRSGEAFF.

The chain uses TRBV18 and TRBJ2-5; no clear D gene. Trimming removed 3 bases from V and 1 base from J, with 12 bases in between. The CDR3 has 15 amino acids. Per germline, CDR1 KGHSH and CDR2 LQKENI. The CDR3 coding sequence is TGTGCCAGCTCACCTGGTTCGGGTCTCCAAGAGACCCAGTACTTC. It is translated as CASSPGSGLQETQYF.

This CDR3 is CAWSVQTGLNEKLFF. The CDR3 nucleotides are TGTGCCTGGAGTGTACAGACAGGGCTTAATGAAAAACTGTTTTTT. The chain carries TRBV30 and TRBJ1-4; 7 bases agree with TRBD1. This CDR3 is 15 amino acids long. From germline, CDR1 is GTSNPN and CDR2 SVGIG (reference sequence). Germline trimming cut 0 bases from V and 4 bases from J; bases unmatched to any gene: 5.

This rearrangement joins TRBV6-5 to TRBJ2-7, with D unclear. CDR1 is MNHEY and CDR2 is SVGAGI in the germline V gene. V lost 5 bases and J 3 bases, leaving 14 bases between the germline ends. The CDR3 is 14 amino acids. The CDR3 nucleotides are TGTGCCAGCAGTCCGGTGGGCATCATCTACGAGCAGTACTTC. It translates to CASSPVGIIYEQYF.

This clone has just one count. This chain links TRBV7-2 with TRBJ1-1; D is perhaps TRBD1 (5 bases). The CDR3 length is 14 residues. From germline, CDR1 is SGHTA and CDR2 FQGNSA. Between the trimmed V and J ends, which lost 6 bases and 4 bases, there was a span of 15 bases. The CDR3 bases are TGTGCCAGCAGGCCACTGTCCGGGGGCACTGAAGCTTTCTTT. Residues: CASRPLSGGTEAFF.

In its sample, this clone was seen a few times. The CDR3 sequence: CASSETSGGADTQYF. The CDR3 bases are TGTGCCAGCAGTGAGACTAGCGGGGGGGCAGATACGCAGTATTTT. This sequence joins TRBV6-4 and TRBJ2-3; 14 positions agree with TRBD2. There are 15 residues in the CDR3. CDR1 and CDR2 from the germline V gene are MRHNA and SNTAGT. Trimming took 3 bases from V and 4 from J; bases not matched to a gene: 0.

V usage is TRBV23-1 and J usage is TRBJ1-2; D remains unclear. TRBV23-1 is sorted into the ORF group, with uncertain function. The V end lost 0 bases, the J end lost 6 bases, and 17 bases lay between the germline ends. The CDR3 runs to 16 residues. The CDR3 nucleotides are TGCGCCAGCAGTCAATCGGAGAGGGAGGGTAGGAATGGCTACACCTTC. As protein: CASSQSEREGRNGYTF.

This chain links TRBV7-2 with TRBJ2-3; D unclear. This CDR3 is 13 amino acids long. V shed 2 bases and J shed 2 bases, with 5 bases lying between them. Germline V gene data show CDR1 as SGHTA and CDR2 as FQGNSA. The CDR3 spells CASSLPTTDTQYF. DNA for the CDR3: TGTGCCAGCAGCTTACCTACCACAGATACGCAGTATTTT.

This chain connects TRBV15 to TRBJ2-5; maybe TRBD1 (6 bases). Trimming shortened V by 3 bases and J by 1 base, and 9 bases separated the two germline ends. The CDR3 contains 14 residues. The V gene's germline CDR1 is LNHNV and CDR2 YYDKDF (reference sequence). The DNA of the CDR3 is TGTGCCACCAGCAGTAACAGGGCCCAAGAGACCCAGTACTTC. It is translated as CATSSNRAQETQYF.

This clone was observed many times. The rearrangement joins TRBV7-6 to TRBJ1-1; D is ambiguous. Germline CDR1 is SGHVS and CDR2 is FNYEAQ. V shed 5 bases and J shed 0 bases, with 7 bases lying between them. This CDR3 has 13 amino acids. DNA for the CDR3: TGTGCCAGCAGCCCGGTCGTGAACACTGAAGCTTTCTTT. This gives the protein CASSPVVNTEAFF.

This chain links TRBV30 with TRBJ1-3, with no clear D. From germline, CDR1 is GTSNPN and CDR2 SVGIG (reference sequence). V lost 2 bases and J 3 bases, leaving 5 bases between the germline ends. The CDR3 is 12 residues long. The CDR3 is CAWSSLGNTIYF. The DNA for the CDR3 is TGTGCCTGGAGTTCTCTTGGAAACACCATATATTTT.

The chain combines TRBV19 with TRBJ2-2, with TRBD2 matching over 8 bases. V gave up 5 bases and J gave up 4 bases; unmatched junction bases: 6. The CDR3 consists of 15 residues. Germline lookup yields CDR1 LNHDA and CDR2 SQIVND (reference sequence). The CDR3 DNA sequence: TGTGCCAGTAGTCAGGGACTAGTTGGCACCGGGGAGCTGTTTTTT. It specifies CASSQGLVGTGELFF.

The chain uses TRBV27 and TRBJ2-2; D is possibly TRBD1 (6 bases). With 7 bases removed from V and 0 bases from J, the gap between germline ends came to 15 bases. This CDR3 spans 16 amino acids. CDR1 is MNHEY, CDR2 SMNVEV, per germline (reference sequence). CDR3 coding DNA: TGTGCCAGCAAATTAACAGGGTCCCCGAACACCGGGGAGCTGTTTTTT. It codes for CASKLTGSPNTGELFF.